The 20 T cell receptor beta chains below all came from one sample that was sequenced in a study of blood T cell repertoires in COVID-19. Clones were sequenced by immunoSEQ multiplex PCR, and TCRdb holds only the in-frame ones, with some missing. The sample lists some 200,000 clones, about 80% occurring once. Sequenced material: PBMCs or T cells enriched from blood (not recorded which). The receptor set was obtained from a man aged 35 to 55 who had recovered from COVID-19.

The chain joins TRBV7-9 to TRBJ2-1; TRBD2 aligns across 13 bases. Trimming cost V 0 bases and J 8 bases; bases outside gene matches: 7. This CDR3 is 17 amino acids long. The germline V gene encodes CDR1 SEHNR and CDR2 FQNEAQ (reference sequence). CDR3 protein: CASSLAKTSGGWDEQFF. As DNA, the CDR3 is TGTGCCAGCAGCTTAGCTAAGACTAGCGGGGGGTGGGATGAGCAGTTCTTC.

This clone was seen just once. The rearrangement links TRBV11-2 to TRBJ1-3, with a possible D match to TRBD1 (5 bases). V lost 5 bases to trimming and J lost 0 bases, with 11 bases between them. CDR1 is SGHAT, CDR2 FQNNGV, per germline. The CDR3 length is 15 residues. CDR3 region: CASSPYTGSGNTIYF. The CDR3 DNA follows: TGTGCCAGCAGCCCTTATACAGGCTCTGGAAACACCATATATTTT.

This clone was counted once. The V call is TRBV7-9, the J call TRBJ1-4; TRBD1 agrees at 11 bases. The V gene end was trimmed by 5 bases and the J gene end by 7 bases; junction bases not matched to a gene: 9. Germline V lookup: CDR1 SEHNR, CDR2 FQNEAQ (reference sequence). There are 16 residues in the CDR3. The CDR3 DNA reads TGTGCCAGCAGCCACGACGGACAGGGGGCTGTTGAAAAACTGTTTTTT. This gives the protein CASSHDGQGAVEKLFF.

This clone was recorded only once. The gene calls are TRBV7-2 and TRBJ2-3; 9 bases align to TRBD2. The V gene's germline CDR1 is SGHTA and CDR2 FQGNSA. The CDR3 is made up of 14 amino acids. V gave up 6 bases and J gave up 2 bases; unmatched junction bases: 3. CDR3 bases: TGTGCCAGCAGGGCGGGGGGGTACACAGATACGCAGTATTTT. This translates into CASRAGGYTDTQYF.

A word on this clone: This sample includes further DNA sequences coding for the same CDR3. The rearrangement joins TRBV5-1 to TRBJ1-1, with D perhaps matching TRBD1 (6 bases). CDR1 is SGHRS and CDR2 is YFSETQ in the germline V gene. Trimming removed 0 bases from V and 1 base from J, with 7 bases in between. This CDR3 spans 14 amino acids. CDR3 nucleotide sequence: TGCGCCAGCAGCTTGGGGGGGCGGAACACTGAAGCTTTCTTT. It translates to CASSLGGRNTEAFF.

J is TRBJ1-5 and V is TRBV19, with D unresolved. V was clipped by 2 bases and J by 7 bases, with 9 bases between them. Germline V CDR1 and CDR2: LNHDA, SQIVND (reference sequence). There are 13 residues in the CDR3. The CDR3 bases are TGTGCCAGTAGTATATACCGAGAGCAGCCCCAGCATTTT. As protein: CASSIYREQPQHF.

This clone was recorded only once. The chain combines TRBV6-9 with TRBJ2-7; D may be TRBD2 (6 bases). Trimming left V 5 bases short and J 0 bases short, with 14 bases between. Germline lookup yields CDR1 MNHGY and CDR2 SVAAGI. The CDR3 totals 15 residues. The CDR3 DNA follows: TGTGCCAGCAGTGGGAGCGGGTCGAGCTCCTACGAGCAGTACTTC. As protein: CASSGSGSSSYEQYF.

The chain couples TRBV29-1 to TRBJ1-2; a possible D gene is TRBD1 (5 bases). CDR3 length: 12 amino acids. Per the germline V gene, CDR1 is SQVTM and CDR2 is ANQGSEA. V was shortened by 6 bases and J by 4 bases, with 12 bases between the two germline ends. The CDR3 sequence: CSVRGGPYGYTF. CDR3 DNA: TGCAGCGTACGGGGGGGTCCCTATGGCTACACCTTC.

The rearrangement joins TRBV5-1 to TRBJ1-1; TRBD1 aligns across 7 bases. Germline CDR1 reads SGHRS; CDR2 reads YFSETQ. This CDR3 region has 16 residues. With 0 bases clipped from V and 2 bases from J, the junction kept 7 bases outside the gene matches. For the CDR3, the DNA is TGCGCCAGCAGCTTGGGAATAGACAGGGTAAACACTGAAGCTTTCTTT. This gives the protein CASSLGIDRVNTEAFF.

CDR3 DNA: TGCGCCAGCAGCTTGAGGGGACAGTACAATGAAAAACTGTTTTTT. It yields the protein CASSLRGQYNEKLFF. The J gene is TRBJ1-4, the V gene TRBV5-1, with 7 bases identical to TRBD1. Germline V gene lookup returns CDR1 SGHRS and CDR2 YFSETQ. Trimming at V came to 1 base and at J to 5 bases, leaving 5 bases not matched to a gene. CDR3 length: 15 residues.

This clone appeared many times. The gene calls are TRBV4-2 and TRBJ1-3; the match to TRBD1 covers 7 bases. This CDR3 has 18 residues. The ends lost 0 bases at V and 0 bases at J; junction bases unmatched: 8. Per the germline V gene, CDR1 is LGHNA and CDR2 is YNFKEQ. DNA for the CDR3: TGTGCCAGCAGCCAAGACTGGGACAGTTTTCTCTCTGGAAACACCATATATTTT. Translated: CASSQDWDSFLSGNTIYF.

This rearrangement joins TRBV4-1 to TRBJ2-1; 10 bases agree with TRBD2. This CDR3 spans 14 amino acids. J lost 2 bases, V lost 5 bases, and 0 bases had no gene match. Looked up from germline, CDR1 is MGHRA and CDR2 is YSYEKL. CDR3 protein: CASSGTSAYNEQFF. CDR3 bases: TGCGCCAGCAGCGGGACTAGCGCCTACAATGAGCAGTTCTTC.

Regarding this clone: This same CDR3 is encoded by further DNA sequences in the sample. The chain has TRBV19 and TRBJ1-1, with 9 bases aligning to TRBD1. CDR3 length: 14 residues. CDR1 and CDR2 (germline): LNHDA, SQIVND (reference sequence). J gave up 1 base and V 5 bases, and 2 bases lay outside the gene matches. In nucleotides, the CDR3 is TGTGCCAGTAGTGCGGACAGGGGGAACACTGAAGCTTTCTTT. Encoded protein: CASSADRGNTEAFF. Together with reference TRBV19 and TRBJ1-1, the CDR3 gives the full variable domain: DGGITQSPKYLFRKEGQNVTLSCEQNLNHDAMYWYRQDPGQGLRLIYYSQIVNDFQKGDIAEGYSVSREKKESFPLTVTSAQKNPTAFYLCASSADRGNTEAFFGQGTRLTVV.

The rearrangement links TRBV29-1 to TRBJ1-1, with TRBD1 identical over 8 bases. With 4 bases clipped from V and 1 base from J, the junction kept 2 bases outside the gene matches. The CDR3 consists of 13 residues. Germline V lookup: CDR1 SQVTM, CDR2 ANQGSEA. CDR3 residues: CSVADRGNTEAFF. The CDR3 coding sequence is TGCAGCGTTGCTGACAGGGGGAACACTGAAGCTTTCTTT.

For the CDR3, the DNA is TGCGCCAGCAGCTTAACAGGGAGCGCAGATACGCAGTATTTT. Translating it yields CASSLTGSADTQYF. V and J are TRBV5-1 and TRBJ2-3; perhaps TRBD1 as D (6 bases). This CDR3 is built from 14 residues. Germline V gene sequence: CDR1 SGHRS, CDR2 YFSETQ. Trimming removed 2 bases at V and 4 bases at J, with 11 bases between.

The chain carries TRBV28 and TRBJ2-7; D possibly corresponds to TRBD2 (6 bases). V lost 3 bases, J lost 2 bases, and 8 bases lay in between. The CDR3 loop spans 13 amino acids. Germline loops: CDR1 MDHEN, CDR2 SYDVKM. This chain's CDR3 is CASSLGGTYEQYF. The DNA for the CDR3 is TGTGCCAGCAGTTTGGGGGGAACCTACGAGCAGTACTTC.

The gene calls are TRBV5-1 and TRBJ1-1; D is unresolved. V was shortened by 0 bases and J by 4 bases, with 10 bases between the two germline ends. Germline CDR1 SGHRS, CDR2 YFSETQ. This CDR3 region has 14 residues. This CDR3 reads CASSLEIGSTEAFF. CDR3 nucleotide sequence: TGCGCCAGCAGCTTGGAGATAGGGAGCACTGAAGCTTTCTTT.

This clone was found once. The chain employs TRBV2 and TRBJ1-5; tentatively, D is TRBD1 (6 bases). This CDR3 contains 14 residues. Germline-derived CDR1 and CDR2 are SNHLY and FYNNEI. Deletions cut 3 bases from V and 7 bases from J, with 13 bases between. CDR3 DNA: TGTGCCAGCAGTGAGCGGGGGGGCTGGCAGCCCCAGCATTTT. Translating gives CASSERGGWQPQHF. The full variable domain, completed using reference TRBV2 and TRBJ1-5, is EPEVTQTPSHQVTQMGQEVILRCVPISNHLYFYWYRQILGQKVEFLVSFYNNEISEKSEIFDDQFSVERPDGSNFTLKIRSTKLEDSAMYFCASSERGGWQPQHFGDGTRLSIL.

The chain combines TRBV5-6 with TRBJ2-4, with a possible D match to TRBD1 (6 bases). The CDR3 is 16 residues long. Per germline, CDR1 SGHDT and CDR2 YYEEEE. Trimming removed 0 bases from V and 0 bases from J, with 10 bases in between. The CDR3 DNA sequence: TGTGCCAGCAGCTTGGTGGACAGTCTAGCCAAAAACATTCAGTACTTC. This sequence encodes CASSLVDSLAKNIQYF.

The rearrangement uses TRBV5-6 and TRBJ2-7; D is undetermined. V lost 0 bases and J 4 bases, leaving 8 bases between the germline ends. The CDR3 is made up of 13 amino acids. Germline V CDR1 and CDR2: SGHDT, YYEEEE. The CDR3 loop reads CASSLDTSYEQYF. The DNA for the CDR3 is TGTGCCAGCAGCTTGGATACAAGTTACGAGCAGTACTTC.